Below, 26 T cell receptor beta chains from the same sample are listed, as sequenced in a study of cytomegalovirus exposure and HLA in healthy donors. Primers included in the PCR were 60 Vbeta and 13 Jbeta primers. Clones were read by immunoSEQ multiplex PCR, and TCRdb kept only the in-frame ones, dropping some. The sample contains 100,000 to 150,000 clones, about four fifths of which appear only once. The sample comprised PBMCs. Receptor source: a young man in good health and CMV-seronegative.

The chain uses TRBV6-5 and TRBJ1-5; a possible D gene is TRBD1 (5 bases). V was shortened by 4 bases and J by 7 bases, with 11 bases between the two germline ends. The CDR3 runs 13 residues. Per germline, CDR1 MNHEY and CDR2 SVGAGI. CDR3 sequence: CASSWDSGQPQHF. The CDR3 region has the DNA TGTGCCAGCAGTTGGGATTCAGGGCAGCCCCAGCATTTT.

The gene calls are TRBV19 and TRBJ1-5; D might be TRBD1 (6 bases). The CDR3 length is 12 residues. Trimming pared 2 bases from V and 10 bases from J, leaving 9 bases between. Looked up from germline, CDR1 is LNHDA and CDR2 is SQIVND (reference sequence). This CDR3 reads CASSIQQGPQHF. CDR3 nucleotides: TGTGCCAGTAGTATACAACAGGGACCCCAGCATTTT.

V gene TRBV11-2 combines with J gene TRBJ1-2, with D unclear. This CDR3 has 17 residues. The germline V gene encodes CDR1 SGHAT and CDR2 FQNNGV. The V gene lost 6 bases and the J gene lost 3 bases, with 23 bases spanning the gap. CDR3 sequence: CASSYGAGVKRDYGYTF. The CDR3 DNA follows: TGTGCCAGCAGTTACGGAGCCGGGGTCAAACGGGACTATGGCTACACCTTC.

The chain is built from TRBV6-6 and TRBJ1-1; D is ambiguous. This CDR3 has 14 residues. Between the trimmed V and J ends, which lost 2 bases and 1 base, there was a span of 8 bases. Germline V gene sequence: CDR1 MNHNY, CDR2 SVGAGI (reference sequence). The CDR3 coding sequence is TGTGCCAGCAGTTACGGGCAGGCGAACACTGAAGCTTTCTTT. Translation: CASSYGQANTEAFF.

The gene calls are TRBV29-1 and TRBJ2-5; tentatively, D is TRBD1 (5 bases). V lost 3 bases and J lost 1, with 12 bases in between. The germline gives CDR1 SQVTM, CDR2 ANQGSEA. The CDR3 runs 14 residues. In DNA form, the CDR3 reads TGCAGCGTTGATGGCAGGGTCTCCCAAGAGACCCAGTACTTC. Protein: CSVDGRVSQETQYF.

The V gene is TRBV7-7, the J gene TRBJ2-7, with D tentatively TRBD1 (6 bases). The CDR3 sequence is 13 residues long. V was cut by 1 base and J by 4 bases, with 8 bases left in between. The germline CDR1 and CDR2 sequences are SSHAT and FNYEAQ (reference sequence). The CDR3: CASSLGQDYEQYF. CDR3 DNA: TGTGCCAGCAGCTTAGGACAGGATTACGAGCAGTACTTC. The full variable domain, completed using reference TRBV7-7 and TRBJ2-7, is GAGVSQSPRYKVTKRGQDVTLRCDPISSHATLYWYQQALGQGPEFLTYFNYEAQPDKSGLPSDRFSAERPEGSISTLTIQRTEQRDSAMYRCASSLGQDYEQYFGPGTRLTVT.

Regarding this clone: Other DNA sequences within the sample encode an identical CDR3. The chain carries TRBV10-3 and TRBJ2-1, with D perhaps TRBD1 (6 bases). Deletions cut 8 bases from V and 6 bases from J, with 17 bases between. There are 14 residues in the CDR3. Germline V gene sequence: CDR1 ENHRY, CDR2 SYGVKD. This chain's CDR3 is CAIDNTQGSNEQFF. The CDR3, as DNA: TGTGCCATCGATAATACCCAGGGGAGCAATGAGCAGTTCTTC.

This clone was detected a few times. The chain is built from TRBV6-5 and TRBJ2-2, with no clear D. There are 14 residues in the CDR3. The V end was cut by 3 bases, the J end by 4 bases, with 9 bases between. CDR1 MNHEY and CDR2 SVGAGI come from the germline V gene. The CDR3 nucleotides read TGTGCCAGCAGTTATGCACTACCCACCGGGGAGCTGTTTTTT. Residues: CASSYALPTGELFF.

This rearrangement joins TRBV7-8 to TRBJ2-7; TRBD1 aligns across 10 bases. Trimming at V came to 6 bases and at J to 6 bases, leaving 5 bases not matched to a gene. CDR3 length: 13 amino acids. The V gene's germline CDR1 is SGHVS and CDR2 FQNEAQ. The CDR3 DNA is TGTGCCAGCAGTCTGGACAGGGGGAGCGAGCAGTACTTC. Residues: CASSLDRGSEQYF. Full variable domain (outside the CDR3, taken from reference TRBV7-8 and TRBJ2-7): GAGVSQSPRYKVAKRGQDVALRCDPISGHVSLFWYQQALGQGPEFLTYFQNEAQLDKSGLPSDRFFAERPEGSVSTLKIQRTQQEDSAVYLCASSLDRGSEQYFGPGTRLTVT.

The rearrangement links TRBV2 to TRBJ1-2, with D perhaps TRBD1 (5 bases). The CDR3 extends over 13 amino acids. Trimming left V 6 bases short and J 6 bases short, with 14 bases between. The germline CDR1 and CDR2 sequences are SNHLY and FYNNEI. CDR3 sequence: CASSREKGNGYTF. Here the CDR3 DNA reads TGTGCCAGCAGCCGAGAGAAGGGGAATGGCTACACCTTC.

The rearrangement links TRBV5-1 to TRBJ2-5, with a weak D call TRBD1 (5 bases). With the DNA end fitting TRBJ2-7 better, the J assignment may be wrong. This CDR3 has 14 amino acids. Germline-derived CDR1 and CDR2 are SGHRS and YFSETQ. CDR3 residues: CASRQEPSSYEQYF. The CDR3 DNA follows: TGCGCCAGCAGACAGGAACCATCCTCCTACGAGCAGTACTTC.

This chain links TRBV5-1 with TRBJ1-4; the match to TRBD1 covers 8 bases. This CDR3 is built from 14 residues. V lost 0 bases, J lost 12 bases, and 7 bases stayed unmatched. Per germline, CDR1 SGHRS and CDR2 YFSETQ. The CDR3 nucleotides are TGCGCCAGCAGCTTGGGAGACAGGGGAGGTGAACTGTTTTTT. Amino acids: CASSLGDRGGELFF.

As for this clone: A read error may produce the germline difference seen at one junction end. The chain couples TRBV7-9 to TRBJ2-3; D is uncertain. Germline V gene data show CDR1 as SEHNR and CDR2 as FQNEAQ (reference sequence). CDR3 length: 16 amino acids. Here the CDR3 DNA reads TGTTCCAGCAGCTCATTCCACATTACCGCCACAGATACGCAGTATTTT. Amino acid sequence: CSSSSFHITATDTQYF.

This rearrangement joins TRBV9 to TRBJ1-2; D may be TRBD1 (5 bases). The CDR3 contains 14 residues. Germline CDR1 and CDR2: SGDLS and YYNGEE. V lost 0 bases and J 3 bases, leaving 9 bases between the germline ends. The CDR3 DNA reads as TGTGCCAGCAGCGTAGACTCGGGGGACTATGGCTACACCTTC. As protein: CASSVDSGDYGYTF.

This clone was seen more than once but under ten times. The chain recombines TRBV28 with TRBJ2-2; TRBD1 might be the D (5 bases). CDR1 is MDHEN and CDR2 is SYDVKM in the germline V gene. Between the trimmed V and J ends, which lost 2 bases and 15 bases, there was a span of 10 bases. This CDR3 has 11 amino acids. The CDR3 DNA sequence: TGTGCCAGCAGTTTACCCAGCAGGGTGTTTTTT. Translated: CASSLPSRVFF.

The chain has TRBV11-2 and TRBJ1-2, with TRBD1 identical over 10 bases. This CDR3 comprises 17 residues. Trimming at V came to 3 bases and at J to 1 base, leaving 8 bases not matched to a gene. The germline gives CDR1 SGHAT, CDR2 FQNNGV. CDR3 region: CASSLGGTGVSNYGYTF. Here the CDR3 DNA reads TGTGCCAGCAGCTTGGGCGGGACAGGGGTCAGTAACTATGGCTACACCTTC.

CDR3 sequence (DNA): TGTGCCAGCTCACCGACAGGAAGGGGCACTGAAGCTTTCTTT. Its translation is CASSPTGRGTEAFF. The chain joins TRBV18 to TRBJ1-1; D might be TRBD1 (6 bases). V was cut by 3 bases and J by 4 bases, with 12 bases left in between. In germline, CDR1 is KGHSH, CDR2 LQKENI. The CDR3 spans 14 residues.

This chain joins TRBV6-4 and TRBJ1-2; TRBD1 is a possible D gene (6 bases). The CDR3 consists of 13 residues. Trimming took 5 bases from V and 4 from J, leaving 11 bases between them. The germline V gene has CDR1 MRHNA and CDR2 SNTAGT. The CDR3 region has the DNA TGTGCCAGCAGTCCAGGGGTGGGCTATGGCTACACCTTC. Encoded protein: CASSPGVGYGYTF.

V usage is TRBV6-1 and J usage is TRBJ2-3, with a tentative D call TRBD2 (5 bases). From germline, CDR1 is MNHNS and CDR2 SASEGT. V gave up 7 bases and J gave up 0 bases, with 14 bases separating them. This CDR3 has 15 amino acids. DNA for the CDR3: TGTGCCAGCAAGGCGAGGGAAGTTAGCACAGATACGCAGTATTTT. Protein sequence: CASKAREVSTDTQYF.

CDR3 in DNA: TGTGCCAGCAGCTTCAGGGGAATTTACACCTTC. Protein sequence: CASSFRGIYTF. The rearrangement uses TRBV7-2 and TRBJ1-2, with D tentatively TRBD1 (6 bases). This CDR3 region has 11 residues. V was shortened by 3 bases and J by 11 bases, with 10 bases between the two germline ends. Germline V gene sequence: CDR1 SGHTA, CDR2 FQGNSA.

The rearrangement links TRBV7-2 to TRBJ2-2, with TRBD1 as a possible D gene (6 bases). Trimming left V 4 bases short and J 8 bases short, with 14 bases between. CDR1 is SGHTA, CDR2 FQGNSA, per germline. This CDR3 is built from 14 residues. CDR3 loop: CASSSRQVRGELFF. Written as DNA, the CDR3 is TGTGCCAGCAGCTCAAGACAGGTTCGAGGGGAGCTGTTTTTT.

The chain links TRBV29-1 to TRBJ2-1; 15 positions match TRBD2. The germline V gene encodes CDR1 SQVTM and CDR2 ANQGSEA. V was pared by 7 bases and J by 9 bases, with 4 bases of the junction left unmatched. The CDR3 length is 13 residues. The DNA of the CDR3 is TGCAGCGGGGGACTAGCGGGGGGTGGTGAGCAGTTCTTC. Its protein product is CSGGLAGGGEQFF.

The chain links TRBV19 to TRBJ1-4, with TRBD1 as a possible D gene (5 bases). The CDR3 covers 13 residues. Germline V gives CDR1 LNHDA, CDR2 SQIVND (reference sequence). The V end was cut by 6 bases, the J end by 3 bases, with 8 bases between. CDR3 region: CASREGPNEKLFF. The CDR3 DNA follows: TGTGCCAGTAGGGAGGGACCTAATGAAAAACTGTTTTTT.

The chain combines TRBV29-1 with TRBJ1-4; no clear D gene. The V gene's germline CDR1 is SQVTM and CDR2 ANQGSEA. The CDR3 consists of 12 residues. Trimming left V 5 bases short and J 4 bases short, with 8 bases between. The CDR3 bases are TGCAGCGTTCTACAGTTTAATGAAAAACTGTTTTTT. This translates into CSVLQFNEKLFF.

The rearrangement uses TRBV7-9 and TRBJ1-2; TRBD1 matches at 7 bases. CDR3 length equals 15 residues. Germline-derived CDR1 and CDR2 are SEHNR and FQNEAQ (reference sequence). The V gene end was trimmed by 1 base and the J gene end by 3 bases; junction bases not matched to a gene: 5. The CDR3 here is CASSLGGQADYGYTF. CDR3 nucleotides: TGTGCCAGCAGCTTAGGCGGACAGGCAGACTATGGCTACACCTTC.

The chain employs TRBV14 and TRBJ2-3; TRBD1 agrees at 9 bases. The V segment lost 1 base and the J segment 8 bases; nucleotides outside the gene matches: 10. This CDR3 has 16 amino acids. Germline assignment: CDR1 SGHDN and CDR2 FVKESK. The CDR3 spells CASSQGTGAQLFTQYF. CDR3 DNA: TGTGCCAGCAGCCAAGGGACAGGGGCCCAACTCTTTACGCAGTATTTT.